This T cell receptor (beta chain) originates from a study of shared clonotypes between healthy human individuals. Study at large: Three plates each covered CD4 naive and memory; CD8 naive two, CD8 memory one.

The CDR3 is 15 residues long. The germline V gene has CDR1 MNHNY and CDR2 SVGAGI (reference sequence). The trim removed 5 bases at V and 3 bases at J, leaving 6 bases unmatched. The authors loaded 150 to 250 ng DNA, about 30,000 T cell genomes, into sorted-subset replicate PCRs. Original processing notes: ImmunoSEQ junction-only sequences lacked quality scores, so their filtering differed. The protocol was immunoSEQ multiplex PCR, while the TCRdb copy is restricted to in-frame clones and leaves out a portion. From that table come the V and J calls and clone size; the DNA was used to work out D and trimming. The table has 1,400,000 or so clones, roughly 98.5% seen once. Both subsets, CD45RA+ naive and CD45RA-negative memory, were split from the CD4+ cells.

V is TRBV6-6 and J is TRBJ2-3; TRBD1 matches 9 bases. Input material: naive CD4+ T cells sorted from blood. Subset indicated: CD45RA+ positively selected. The receptor was derived from a man aged 30 to 39 in good health. CDR3 nucleotides: TGTGCCAGCAGTCTCACAGGGGGCGAGACAGATACGCAGTATTTT. Amino acid sequence: CASSLTGGETDTQYF.